This passage covers 26 T cell receptor beta chains from one sample sequenced in a study of cytomegalovirus exposure and HLA in healthy donors. The PCR ran on 60 Vbeta and 13 Jbeta primers. Assay: immunoSEQ multiplex PCR; the TCRdb copy retains only in-frame clones and omits some. Of 110,000 or so clones listed, 60% to 80% are singletons. The specimen sequenced was PBMCs. The receptor set was obtained from a woman aged 25-40 years in good health and CMV-seropositive.

A few counts support this clone. The V and J genes are TRBV10-3 and TRBJ2-1; 11 bases are a match to TRBD2. The CDR3 runs to 19 residues. CDR1 and CDR2 from the germline V gene are ENHRY and SYGVKD. The ends lost 3 bases at V and 3 bases at J; junction bases unmatched: 13. The CDR3 spells CAISESTLAGDQFYNEQFF. The CDR3 bases are TGTGCCATCAGTGAATCGACACTAGCGGGAGATCAGTTCTACAATGAGCAGTTCTTC.

The genes are TRBV7-9 and TRBJ1-4; TRBD1 agrees at 8 bases. CDR1 is SEHNR and CDR2 is FQNEAQ in the germline V gene (reference sequence). Trimming cost V 5 bases and J 7 bases; bases outside gene matches: 6. This CDR3 spans 14 amino acids. In nucleotides, the CDR3 is TGTGCCAGCAGCCAGACAGGGGAGGGTGAAAAACTGTTTTTT. This encodes CASSQTGEGEKLFF.

The J gene is TRBJ1-1, the V gene TRBV2; 11 bases line up with TRBD1. Germline trimming cut 6 bases from V and 1 base from J; bases unmatched to any gene: 4. The germline gives CDR1 SNHLY, CDR2 FYNNEI. This CDR3 has 15 residues. CDR3 coding DNA: TGTGCCAGCAGGGAGGGGACAGGGGGGAACACTGAAGCTTTCTTT. It yields the protein CASREGTGGNTEAFF.

The CDR3 DNA sequence: TGTGCCAGCAGCCTGGGGGGAGGTGCAGACGAGCAGTACTTC. Its protein product is CASSLGGGADEQYF. The rearrangement joins TRBV7-6 to TRBJ2-7, with a possible D match to TRBD2 (6 bases). V was cut by 5 bases and J by 5 bases, with 16 bases left in between. The germline V gene encodes CDR1 SGHVS and CDR2 FNYEAQ. The CDR3 runs 14 residues.

This chain uses TRBV30 with TRBJ1-1; 7 nucleotides line up with TRBD1. V was pared by 4 bases and J by 4 bases, with 3 bases of the junction left unmatched. Germline lookup yields CDR1 GTSNPN and CDR2 SVGIG (reference sequence). This CDR3 spans 12 amino acids. CDR3 coding DNA: TGTGCCTGGAATTCAGGGGGCACTGAAGCTTTCTTT. As protein: CAWNSGGTEAFF.

The rearrangement links TRBV19 to TRBJ1-5; D gene unclear. Trimming removed 3 bases at V and 5 bases at J, with 11 bases between. The CDR3 consists of 14 residues. Germline-derived CDR1 and CDR2 are LNHDA and SQIVND (reference sequence). The CDR3 DNA sequence: TGTGCCAGTAGTATGGGTTCGAGGGATCAGCCCCAGCATTTT. This encodes CASSMGSRDQPQHF. Full variable domain (missing parts from reference TRBV19 and TRBJ1-5): DGGITQSPKYLFRKEGQNVTLSCEQNLNHDAMYWYRQDPGQGLRLIYYSQIVNDFQKGDIAEGYSVSREKKESFPLTVTSAQKNPTAFYLCASSMGSRDQPQHFGDGTRLSIL.

To note about this clone: Because it lacks the conserved phenylalanine or tryptophan at the end, this CDR3 is likely a read error. The rearrangement links TRBV5-1 to TRBJ2-3; 11 nucleotides align to TRBD2. This CDR3 spans 16 amino acids. J was trimmed by 0 bases and V by 4 bases; bases with no gene match: 4. Germline V gives CDR1 SGHRS, CDR2 YFSETQ. Here the CDR3 DNA reads TGCGCCAGCAGCCCGGGACTAGCGGAGAGCACAGATACGCAGTATGTT. It is translated as CASSPGLAESTDTQYV.

Written as DNA, the CDR3 is TGTGCCAGCAGATTACAGGGATCTGCCACTGAAGCTTTCTTT. It encodes CASRLQGSATEAFF. The chain combines TRBV6-5 with TRBJ1-1, with TRBD1 as a possible D gene (6 bases). CDR1 is MNHEY and CDR2 is SVGAGI in the germline V gene. Trimming removed 6 bases from V and 4 bases from J, with 15 bases in between. This CDR3 has 14 amino acids.

J is TRBJ1-3 and V is TRBV29-1; D gene ambiguous. Per the germline V gene, CDR1 is SQVTM and CDR2 is ANQGSEA. Deletions cut 2 bases from V and 3 bases from J, with 5 bases between. The CDR3 length is 12 residues. CDR3 in DNA: TGCAGCGTTGAAACTGGTGGAAACACCATATATTTT. Residues: CSVETGGNTIYF. The whole variable domain, remainder taken from reference TRBV29-1 and TRBJ1-3, is SAVISQKPSRDICQRGTSLTIQCQVDSQVTMMFWYRQQPGQSLTLIATANQGSEATYESGFVIDKFPISRPNLTFSTLTVSNMSPEDSSIYLCSVETGGNTIYFGEGSWLTVV.

This clone was found once. This rearrangement joins TRBV27 to TRBJ2-7, with D possibly being TRBD1 (6 bases). The CDR3 is 14 amino acids. Between the trimmed V and J ends, which lost 9 bases and 1 base, there was a span of 16 bases. CDR1 and CDR2 (germline): MNHEY, SMNVEV (reference sequence). CDR3 nucleotide sequence: TGTGCCAGTTCCGAGGGGGTCGGATCCTACGAGCAGTACTTC. It is translated as CASSEGVGSYEQYF.

The rearrangement uses TRBV19 and TRBJ1-3; D perhaps matches TRBD1 (5 bases). This CDR3 contains 16 residues. In germline, CDR1 is LNHDA, CDR2 SQIVND (reference sequence). Trimming removed 6 bases from V and 0 bases from J, with 15 bases in between. The CDR3 coding sequence is TGTGCCAGTAGCTTCTATCAGGGCCGCTCTGGAAACACCATATATTTT. Its translation: CASSFYQGRSGNTIYF.

This clone turned up a few times. The V and J genes are TRBV5-4 and TRBJ1-1, with D unresolved. V lost 4 bases and J lost 0, with 16 bases in between. The germline V gene encodes CDR1 SGHNT and CDR2 YYREEE (reference sequence). This CDR3 region has 16 residues. The CDR3 region has the DNA TGTGCCAGCAGCGAAGGTCCGGGAGCGATGAACACTGAAGCTTTCTTT. As protein: CASSEGPGAMNTEAFF.

This chain joins TRBV6-1 and TRBJ2-1, with 8 bases matching TRBD2. Germline V gene sequence: CDR1 MNHNS, CDR2 SASEGT. The CDR3 totals 14 residues. V shed 8 bases, J shed 5 bases, and the junction held 8 bases outside the gene matches. The CDR3 spells CASSSGSLDNEQFF. Written as DNA, the CDR3 is TGTGCCAGCTCCAGCGGGAGTCTCGACAATGAGCAGTTCTTC.

The chain employs TRBV5-5 and TRBJ2-5; 8 nucleotides align to TRBD2. V lost 2 bases to trimming and J lost 1 base; unmatched junction nucleotides: 4. CDR1 is SGHKS, CDR2 YYEKEE, per germline (reference sequence). The CDR3 runs 15 residues. This CDR3 is CASSLAGESQETQYF. CDR3 sequence (DNA): TGTGCCAGCAGCTTAGCGGGAGAGTCCCAAGAGACCCAGTACTTC.

The chain is built from TRBV10-3 and TRBJ1-2; 8 positions match TRBD1. The V gene's germline CDR1 is ENHRY and CDR2 SYGVKD. V shed 6 bases, J shed 4 bases, and the junction held 10 bases outside the gene matches. There are 15 residues in the CDR3. CDR3 amino acids: CAISDGMTGAYGYTF. In DNA, the CDR3 is TGTGCCATCAGCGACGGGATGACAGGGGCCTATGGCTACACCTTC.

The rearrangement joins TRBV13 to TRBJ2-3; maybe TRBD1 (6 bases). This CDR3 has 15 residues. Germline lookup yields CDR1 PRHDT and CDR2 FYEKMQ (reference sequence). V shed 2 bases and J shed 6 bases, with 15 bases lying between them. DNA of the CDR3: TGTGCCAGCAGCTTATCCCCAGGGGACGGGGATACGCAGTATTTT. Protein: CASSLSPGDGDTQYF.

Only one count was recorded for this clone. The junction differs from germline at one of its ends, possibly a read error. This rearrangement joins TRBV7-7 to TRBJ2-1; no reliable D call. The V gene's germline CDR1 is SSHAT and CDR2 FNYEAQ (reference sequence). CDR3 length: 13 residues. Here the CDR3 DNA reads TGTGCTAGCAGCAGAAACGGCTACAATGAGCAGTTCTTC. This sequence encodes CASSRNGYNEQFF.

The V gene is TRBV6-5, the J gene TRBJ2-5; 10 bases are a match to TRBD2. This CDR3 comprises 14 residues. The trim removed 3 bases at V and 3 bases at J, leaving 1 base unmatched. In germline, CDR1 is MNHEY, CDR2 SVGAGI. The CDR3 sequence: CASSYLAGEETQYF. CDR3 coding DNA: TGTGCCAGCAGTTATCTAGCGGGGGAAGAGACCCAGTACTTC.

This clone was seen once. The chain employs TRBV6-6 and TRBJ1-2, with TRBD1 matching 9 bases. This CDR3 region has 15 residues. The V gene's germline CDR1 is MNHNY and CDR2 SVGAGI (reference sequence). V shed 6 bases, J shed 8 bases, and the junction held 13 bases outside the gene matches. The CDR3 region is CASSPGTGKVGGYTF. CDR3 sequence (DNA): TGTGCCAGCAGCCCCGGGACAGGGAAGGTTGGGGGCTACACCTTC.

Only one count was recorded for this clone. The gene calls are TRBV28 and TRBJ2-5, with D tentatively TRBD2 (6 bases). Germline assignment: CDR1 MDHEN and CDR2 SYDVKM. This CDR3 is 16 amino acids long. With 10 bases removed from V and 2 bases from J, the gap between germline ends came to 23 bases. The CDR3 region is CATFPHRERVQETQYF. The CDR3 DNA is TGTGCCACCTTCCCTCATCGGGAGAGGGTACAAGAGACCCAGTACTTC.

J is TRBJ1-2 and V is TRBV25-1; D might be TRBD1 (5 bases). The CDR3 spans 15 residues. The germline V gene encodes CDR1 MGHDK and CDR2 SYGVNS. V lost 3 bases and J lost 6, with 17 bases in between. Here the CDR3 reads CASSEPGTGRNGYTF. CDR3 nucleotide sequence: TGTGCCAGCAGTGAGCCCGGTACAGGTCGTAATGGCTACACCTTC.

The chain recombines TRBV5-6 with TRBJ1-5, with D unresolved. Germline loops: CDR1 SGHDT, CDR2 YYEEEE. CDR3 length equals 14 residues. Between the trimmed V and J ends, which lost 1 base and 4 bases, there was a span of 9 bases. CDR3 loop: CASSLWQINQPQHF. As DNA, the CDR3 is TGTGCCAGCAGCTTGTGGCAGATAAATCAGCCCCAGCATTTT.

As concerns this clone: One junction end does not reproduce the germline sequence, and a read error may be involved. This sequence joins TRBV19 and TRBJ2-1, with TRBD2 matching over 9 bases. CDR3 length: 15 amino acids. CDR1 and CDR2 (germline): LNHDA, SQIVND (reference sequence). The CDR3 DNA sequence: TGTGCCAGTAGCAATAGCGGGAGCTCCCACAATGAGCAGTTCTTC. Protein product: CASSNSGSSHNEQFF.

This chain joins TRBV30 and TRBJ2-6, with D possibly being TRBD1 (6 bases). Germline CDR1 reads GTSNPN; CDR2 reads SVGIG (reference sequence). This CDR3 is built from 14 residues. The ends were cut back, 4 bases at V and 1 base at J, with 8 bases in the middle. CDR3 nucleotides: TGTGCCTGGAAAAGGGGGTCTGGGGCCAACGTCCTGACTTTC. It encodes CAWKRGSGANVLTF.

V gene TRBV10-2 combines with J gene TRBJ2-3; perhaps TRBD2 as D (6 bases). The CDR3 totals 13 residues. The germline V and J ends were trimmed by 6 bases and 9 bases, with 16 bases remaining between them. The germline V gene encodes CDR1 WSHSY and CDR2 SAAADI. This chain's CDR3 is CASRSGGLDTQYF. The CDR3 DNA reads TGCGCCAGCAGGTCCGGAGGGCTCGACACGCAGTATTTT.

The rearrangement uses TRBV18 and TRBJ2-3; D might be TRBD1 (5 bases). Germline CDR1 is KGHSH and CDR2 is LQKENI. The V end lost 4 bases, the J end lost 5 bases, and 10 bases lay between the germline ends. The CDR3 totals 13 residues. As DNA, the CDR3 is TGTGCCAGCTCACAGGGGTTGGGAGATACGCAGTATTTT. It translates to CASSQGLGDTQYF.